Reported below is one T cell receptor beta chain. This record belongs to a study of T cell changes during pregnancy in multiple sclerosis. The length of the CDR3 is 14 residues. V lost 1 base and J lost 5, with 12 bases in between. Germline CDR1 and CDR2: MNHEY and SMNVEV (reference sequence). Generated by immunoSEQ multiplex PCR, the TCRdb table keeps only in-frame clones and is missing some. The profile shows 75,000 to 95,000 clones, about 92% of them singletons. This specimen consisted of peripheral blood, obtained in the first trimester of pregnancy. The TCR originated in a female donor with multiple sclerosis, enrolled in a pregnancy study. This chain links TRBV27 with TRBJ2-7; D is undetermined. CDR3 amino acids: CASSLYHKFDEQYF. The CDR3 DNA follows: TGTGCCAGCAGTTTATACCACAAGTTCGACGAGCAGTACTTC.